A single sample is the source of the 25 T cell receptor beta chains below, sequenced in a study of regulatory T cells in long-lasting Graves disease. Time point specified: newly diagnosed GD, antithyroid drugs for less than 3 months. RNA isolated from PBMCs was used to make the TCR library. Construction of TCR beta libraries relied on iRepertoire HTBI primers and on Arm-PCR targeting CDR3 regions. TCRdb called the multiplex PCR reads again in MiXCR, with one record for every CDR3 protein. The sample carries approximately 250,000 distinct CDR3 sequences, around 18% recorded once. The sample was peripheral blood mononuclear cells (PBMCs), taken at new diagnosis, from a patient treated with antithyroid drugs. The receptors come from a female donor with Graves disease.

The V gene is TRBV11-3, the J gene TRBJ2-1; TRBD2 aligns across 9 bases. The junction had 14 bases not matched to a gene; V was cut back by 2 bases and J by 0 bases. The CDR3 consists of 20 residues. Germline V gene lookup returns CDR1 SGHNT and CDR2 YENEEA. The CDR3 spells CASSLRGLAEAWGSYNEQFF. The DNA of the CDR3 is TGTGCCAGCAGCTTAAGGGGACTAGCAGAAGCATGGGGCTCCTACAATGAGCAGTTCTTC.

The rearrangement joins TRBV15 to TRBJ2-2; 8 bases are shared with TRBD2. This CDR3 has 15 residues. The V gene end was trimmed by 2 bases and the J gene end by 4 bases; junction bases not matched to a gene: 3. Germline V gene sequence: CDR1 LNHNV, CDR2 YYDKDF (reference sequence). CDR3 protein: CATSRPGGGTGELFF. The CDR3 DNA reads TGTGCCACCAGCAGACCGGGAGGGGGCACCGGGGAGCTGTTTTTT.

This clonotype was picked up a small number of times. The gene calls are TRBV4-2 and TRBJ2-5; 9 nucleotides align to TRBD1. This CDR3 comprises 14 residues. The V segment lost 7 bases and the J segment 7 bases; nucleotides outside the gene matches: 10. Germline values: CDR1 LGHNA, CDR2 YNFKEQ. CDR3 nucleotides: TGTGCCAGCAAGGGGGGACAGGGATGGGGGACCCAGTACTTC. It encodes CASKGGQGWGTQYF.

This clonotype has at least ten counts. The genes are TRBV2 and TRBJ2-7; 7 bases map to TRBD2. The trim removed 6 bases at V and 2 bases at J, leaving 16 bases unmatched. The CDR3 contains 17 residues. From germline, CDR1 is SNHLY and CDR2 FYNNEI. CDR3 sequence reads: CASRGRLRSGKAYEQYF. In nucleotides, the CDR3 is TGTGCCAGCAGGGGGCGTCTCCGAAGCGGGAAAGCCTACGAGCAGTACTTC.

A few counts support this clonotype. The chain employs TRBV3-1 and TRBJ2-2, with D perhaps assigned TRBD1 or TRBD2 (5 bases each). V gave up 5 bases and J gave up 15 bases, with 13 bases separating them. Germline V gene lookup returns CDR1 LGHDT and CDR2 YNNKEL (reference sequence). CDR3 length equals 11 residues. CDR3 in amino acids: CASSTGRLVFF. The CDR3 nucleotides are TGTGCCAGCAGCACGGGGCGACTGGTGTTTTTT.

The sample holds many counts of this clonotype. V usage is TRBV2 and J usage is TRBJ2-5; the D gene is possibly TRBD2 (5 bases). Trimming pared 6 bases from V and 5 bases from J, leaving 13 bases between. Germline V lookup: CDR1 SNHLY, CDR2 FYNNEI. The CDR3 totals 13 residues. DNA for the CDR3: TGTGCCAGCAGACTTTTCGGCGGGGAGACCCAGTACTTC. This gives the protein CASRLFGGETQYF. Full variable domain (remainder filled in from reference TRBV2 and TRBJ2-5): EPEVTQTPSHQVTQMGQEVILRCVPISNHLYFYWYRQILGQKVEFLVSFYNNEISEKSEIFDDQFSVERPDGSNFTLKIRSTKLEDSAMYFCASRLFGGETQYFGPGTRLLVL.

The rearrangement uses TRBV12-3 or TRBV12-4 and TRBJ1-3, with a possible D match to TRBD1 (5 bases). CDR3 length: 14 residues. V was trimmed by 6 bases and J by 4 bases, leaving 13 bases between them. The CDR3 spells CASRLWGPGNTIYF. As DNA, the CDR3 is TGTGCCAGCAGACTATGGGGACCCGGAAACACCATATATTTT.

At least ten counts were recorded for this clonotype. V gene TRBV20-1 combines with J gene TRBJ2-4; TRBD1 matches 10 bases. With 0 bases clipped from V and 0 bases from J, the junction kept 5 bases outside the gene matches. In germline, CDR1 is DFQATT, CDR2 SNEGSKA (reference sequence). The CDR3 extends over 17 amino acids. The CDR3 region is CSARDGGQGLAKNIQYF. In DNA, the CDR3 is TGCAGTGCTAGAGATGGGGGACAGGGGCTAGCCAAAAACATTCAGTACTTC.

This clonotype was detected ten times or more. The chain joins TRBV6-2 or TRBV6-3 to TRBJ2-1; TRBD2 matches 7 bases. Germline assignment: CDR1 MNHEY and CDR2 SVGEGT. With V trimmed by 5 bases and J by 7 bases, 11 bases remained unmatched. The length of the CDR3 is 15 residues. CDR3 in amino acids: CASSEDSSGPNEQFF. CDR3 nucleotide sequence: TGTGCCAGCAGTGAGGATTCTAGCGGCCCTAATGAGCAGTTCTTC.

This clonotype was detected ten times or more. The chain combines TRBV10-3 with TRBJ2-1, with a tentative D call TRBD2 (6 bases). Germline V gives CDR1 ENHRY, CDR2 SYGVKD. The CDR3 runs to 15 residues. Trimming took off 2 bases at V and 7 bases at J, with 15 bases between the two ends. The CDR3 loop reads CAISERVAELNEQFF. CDR3 bases: TGTGCCATCAGTGAGAGAGTAGCGGAATTAAATGAGCAGTTCTTC.

The table lists this clonotype with a few counts. V is TRBV4-1 and J is TRBJ2-5, with 9 bases that match TRBD2. Germline V gene lookup returns CDR1 MGHRA and CDR2 YSYEKL. The J segment lost 2 bases and the V segment lost 3 bases, leaving 7 bases of the junction unmatched. CDR3 size: 16 residues. The CDR3 is CASSHGGAGGQETQYF. The CDR3 nucleotides are TGCGCCAGCAGCCATGGCGGGGCGGGAGGGCAAGAGACCCAGTACTTC.

J is TRBJ1-2 and V is TRBV2; a possible D gene is TRBD1 (5 bases). Germline V gene data show CDR1 as SNHLY and CDR2 as FYNNEI. The CDR3 spans 13 residues. The V gene lost 3 bases and the J gene lost 5 bases, with 10 bases spanning the gap. This chain's CDR3 is CASSERGKYGYTF. Written as DNA, the CDR3 is TGTGCCAGCAGTGAGCGGGGCAAGTATGGCTACACCTTC. Full variable domain (rest looked up from reference TRBV2 and TRBJ1-2): EPEVTQTPSHQVTQMGQEVILRCVPISNHLYFYWYRQILGQKVEFLVSFYNNEISEKSEIFDDQFSVERPDGSNFTLKIRSTKLEDSAMYFCASSERGKYGYTFGSGTRLTVV.

This clonotype was recorded many times. The chain joins TRBV20-1 to TRBJ2-3, with 9 bases that match TRBD2. The CDR3 is 16 residues long. V lost 5 bases, J lost 0 bases, and 9 bases stayed unmatched. Germline CDR1 DFQATT, CDR2 SNEGSKA (reference sequence). DNA of the CDR3: TGCAGTGCTGGGGTGAATAGCGGGAGTAGCACAGATACGCAGTATTTT. This codes for CSAGVNSGSSTDTQYF.

This clonotype was counted ten times or more. The gene calls are TRBV20-1 and TRBJ2-5; D is uncertain. Germline assignment: CDR1 DFQATT and CDR2 SNEGSKA (reference sequence). The CDR3 sequence is 16 residues long. Trimming left V 0 bases short and J 0 bases short, with 14 bases between. The CDR3 bases are TGCAGTGCTAGAGACTCCCTAAGCACTGACCAAGAGACCCAGTACTTC. It codes for CSARDSLSTDQETQYF.

There are many counts of this clonotype. The rearrangement uses TRBV30 and TRBJ1-2; weak D call: TRBD1 (6 bases). The CDR3 contains 13 residues. The V gene lost 0 bases and the J gene lost 3 bases, with 8 bases spanning the gap. Germline V CDR1 and CDR2: GTSNPN, SVGIG (reference sequence). CDR3 bases: TGTGCCTGGAGTGTCGGGGGCCACTATGGCTACACCTTC. Translated: CAWSVGGHYGYTF. The full variable domain, its missing parts supplied by reference TRBV30 and TRBJ1-2, is SQTIHQWPATLVQPVGSPLSLECTVEGTSNPNLYWYRQAAGRGLQLLFYSVGIGQISSEVPQNLSASRPQDRQFILSSKKLLLSDSGFYLCAWSVGGHYGYTFGSGTRLTVV.

The chain has TRBV2 and TRBJ1-1; the D gene is possibly TRBD1 (5 bases). The length of the CDR3 is 16 residues. Germline lookup yields CDR1 SNHLY and CDR2 FYNNEI. The CDR3 sequence: CASRIGRAGPSTEAFF. The CDR3 DNA reads as TGTGCGAGCCGCATTGGCAGGGCAGGGCCAAGTACTGAAGCTTTCTTT.

This clonotype has ten or more counts. This chain links TRBV7-2 with TRBJ2-5, with a weak D call TRBD1 (6 bases). V gave up 9 bases and J gave up 4 bases, with 15 bases separating them. CDR1 is SGHTA and CDR2 is FQGNSA in the germline V gene. The CDR3 runs to 13 residues. CDR3 coding DNA: TGTGCCAGTAGGCAGGGGTGGTCAGAGACCCAGTACTTC. Translated, it gives CASRQGWSETQYF.

This clonotype was seen repeatedly, ten times or more. The chain employs TRBV19 and TRBJ2-7; 7 bases are a match to TRBD2. After removal of 6 bases from V and 6 bases from J, the junction contained 11 bases not matched to a gene. The CDR3 consists of 14 residues. Germline V CDR1 and CDR2: LNHDA, SQIVND (reference sequence). This CDR3 reads CASSITGGTLEQYF. The CDR3 DNA sequence: TGTGCCAGTAGCATTACGGGAGGTACCCTCGAGCAGTACTTC.

V gene TRBV11-2 combines with J gene TRBJ2-5; either TRBD1 or TRBD2 may supply D (5 bases each). V lost 5 bases to trimming and J lost 2 bases, with 18 bases between them. Germline V gene data show CDR1 as SGHAT and CDR2 as FQNNGV. CDR3 length equals 16 residues. The CDR3 sequence: CASSLSGRLPQETQYF. The DNA of the CDR3 is TGTGCCAGCAGCCTGTCGGGACGGTTGCCACAAGAGACCCAGTACTTC.

This clonotype was picked up many times. The chain links TRBV7-2 to TRBJ2-1, with 10 positions matching TRBD2. Germline V gene lookup returns CDR1 SGHTA and CDR2 FQGNSA. V dropped 5 bases and J dropped 12; count of bases not matched to a gene: 19. This CDR3 is 17 amino acids long. The CDR3 DNA follows: TGTGCCAGCAGCCCAAAGACTAGCGGGTCTCCCTCCAGCGGGCAGTTCTTC. Amino acid sequence: CASSPKTSGSPSSGQFF.

Ten or more counts support this clonotype. This rearrangement joins TRBV27 to TRBJ2-7, with 8 nucleotides matching TRBD1. The V gene's germline CDR1 is MNHEY and CDR2 SMNVEV (reference sequence). J lost 2 bases, V lost 0 bases, and 3 bases had no gene match. This CDR3 comprises 15 residues. The chain's CDR3 is CASSLSGQVAYEQYF. In nucleotides, the CDR3 is TGTGCCAGCAGTTTATCGGGACAGGTCGCCTACGAGCAGTACTTC.

This clonotype showed up many times. The chain recombines TRBV5-5 with TRBJ1-5; tentative D call: TRBD1 (5 bases). The CDR3 has 15 residues. Per the germline V gene, CDR1 is SGHKS and CDR2 is YYEKEE (reference sequence). Trimming removed 0 bases at V and 0 bases at J, with 7 bases between. The CDR3 bases are TGTGCCAGCAGCTTGGTCGGGGGTAGCAATCAGCCCCAGCATTTT. Translation: CASSLVGGSNQPQHF.

The V call is TRBV6-1, the J call TRBJ1-2; D might be TRBD1 (6 bases). Trimming cost V 1 base and J 5 bases, with 14 bases left between them. Germline CDR1 MNHNS, CDR2 SASEGT. The CDR3 is made up of 15 amino acids. The CDR3 region is CASSEVGGRGYGYTF. The CDR3 DNA is TGTGCCAGCAGTGAAGTAGGGGGGAGGGGGTATGGCTACACCTTC.

The V call is TRBV9, the J call TRBJ2-7, with 16 bases that match TRBD2. V shed 0 bases and J 6 bases; nucleotides not matched to a gene: 18. Germline V gene sequence: CDR1 SGDLS, CDR2 YYNGEE. The CDR3 has 21 residues. The CDR3 sequence: CASSVEGTSGRAGTGLREQYF. CDR3 nucleotides: TGTGCCAGCAGCGTAGAGGGGACTAGCGGGAGGGCCGGGACAGGGCTCCGCGAGCAGTACTTC. Full variable domain (rest looked up from reference TRBV9 and TRBJ2-7): DSGVTQTPKHLITATGQRVTLRCSPRSGDLSVYWYQQSLDQGLQFLIQYYNGEERAKGNILERFSAQQFPDLHSELNLSSLELGDSALYFCASSVEGTSGRAGTGLREQYFGPGTRLTVT.

A remark on this clonotype: An end of the junction does not agree with germline; a read error may underlie this. CDR3 residues: CASSNLGGRGNYGHTF. CDR3 DNA sequence: TGTGCCAGCAGCAACCTGGGGGGGAGGGGTAACTATGGCCACACCTTC. J is TRBJ1-2 and V is TRBV7-2, with a tentative D call TRBD1 (5 bases). Germline V gene lookup returns CDR1 SGHTA and CDR2 FQGNSA. This CDR3 comprises 16 residues.